A single T cell receptor beta chain is shown here with its context. The sample is drawn from a study of CD8 T cells in Susac syndrome. Random hexamers were used to reverse transcribe an amount of about 0.5 to 1 ug RNA. Multiplex PCR with immunoSEQ amplified the TCR beta CDR3 across 54 Vbeta and 13 Jbeta. TCRdb reprocessed the immunoSEQ multiplex PCR reads with MiXCR, giving one entry per CDR3 protein. The sample contains 20,000 to 25,000 distinct CDR3 sequences, approximately 93% of which appear only once. This CDR3 comprises 17 residues. The junction had 5 bases not matched to a gene; V was cut back by 4 bases and J by 2 bases. Germline V gene sequence: CDR1 MGHRA, CDR2 YSYEKL.

Sequencing was done on a sample of CD8+ T cells from PBMCs. The chain uses TRBV4-1 and TRBJ2-3; the match to TRBD2 covers 14 bases. This sequence was found in a human donor in good health. The DNA for the CDR3 is TGCGCCAGCAGCCTCCGGACTAGCGGGGGGTCCACAGATACGCAGTATTTT. Translated, it gives CASSLRTSGGSTDTQYF.